This entry describes one T cell receptor (beta chain). Its antigen is undetermined. At the Johns Hopkins FTIC core, DNA taken from cultured CD4+ T cells was sequenced by way of the Oncomine TCR Beta short-read assay. TCRdb reprocessed the PCR reads via MiXCR and lists one record per CDR3 protein. This sample has 7,300 or so distinct CDR3 sequences; roughly 70% occur once, and the top ten carry approximately 16%. The CDR3 is 12 amino acids. Trimming removed 5 bases from V and 7 bases from J, with 12 bases in between. Germline loops: CDR1 MDHEN, CDR2 SYDVKM. The data derive from a study of vaccination and CD4 T cells after COVID-19. Study context: The stimulus for the cells was overlapping spike peptides derived from SARS-CoV-2, HCoV-NL63, HCoV-OC43 and HCoV-229E.

Treatment meaning: roughly ten-day PBMC culture with coronavirus spike peptide pools or control peptides (ViraFEST assay). Each well received about 2.1 million PBMCs, cultured with about 11 IU/ml IL-2 and about 9.9 ug/ml peptide pools. Medium was half-exchanged with fresh IL-2 medium on days 3 and 7. The chain is built from TRBV28 and TRBJ2-7; D may be TRBD1 or TRBD2 (5 bases each). The source material was CD4+ T cells from blood, cultured in vitro. The TCR sequence derives from a human donor who had recovered from COVID-19. The CDR3 protein is CASSGRWGEQYF. The CDR3 DNA sequence: TGTGCCAGCAGTGGCAGGTGGGGGGAGCAGTACTTC.